These 13 T cell receptor beta chains came from one sample sequenced in a study of blood T cell repertoires in COVID-19. Assay used: immunoSEQ multiplex PCR; TCRdb lists only in-frame clones, some missing. The sample holds about 110,000 clones; around four fifths are singletons and the top ten take around a sixth. Source material: peripheral blood. Receptors were obtained from a woman in her sixties with acute or convalescent COVID-19.

This clone was seen more than once but under ten times. The chain uses TRBV10-3 and TRBJ1-1; TRBD1 is a possible D gene (6 bases). CDR1 and CDR2 (germline): ENHRY, SYGVKD. The CDR3 runs 14 residues. V was trimmed by 10 bases and J by 1 base, leaving 16 bases between them. This chain's CDR3 is CATKQGEENTEAFF. In DNA form, the CDR3 reads TGTGCCACCAAACAGGGTGAGGAGAACACTGAAGCTTTCTTT.

The genes are TRBV18 and TRBJ2-7, with 8 bases that match TRBD1. The CDR3 is made up of 13 amino acids. Germline CDR1 reads KGHSH; CDR2 reads LQKENI. The J segment lost 3 bases and the V segment lost 4 bases, leaving 2 bases of the junction unmatched. The CDR3 here is CASSLDRGYEQYF. CDR3 in DNA: TGTGCCAGCTCACTAGACAGGGGCTACGAGCAGTACTTC.

V is TRBV7-9 and J is TRBJ1-3; possible D gene TRBD1, 5 bases. The V gene lost 1 base and the J gene lost 4 bases, with 17 bases spanning the gap. The CDR3 is made up of 17 amino acids. Germline V gives CDR1 SEHNR, CDR2 FQNEAQ (reference sequence). CDR3 nucleotides: TGTGCCAGCAGCTTAGAGGTCGTGGCAGGGTGGGGAAACACCATATATTTT. As protein: CASSLEVVAGWGNTIYF.

This chain joins TRBV19 and TRBJ2-1, with a possible D match to TRBD1 (6 bases). Germline CDR1 is LNHDA and CDR2 is SQIVND (reference sequence). V lost 3 bases and J 3 bases, leaving 15 bases between the germline ends. The CDR3 runs 16 residues. The CDR3 DNA reads TGTGCCAGTAGTATTATGGGGGACACAAGCTACAATGAGCAGTTCTTC. It encodes CASSIMGDTSYNEQFF.

V usage is TRBV15 and J usage is TRBJ2-7; the match to TRBD1 covers 8 bases. The CDR3 contains 15 residues. Germline CDR1 reads LNHNV; CDR2 reads YYDKDF (reference sequence). The trim removed 5 bases at V and 0 bases at J, leaving 6 bases unmatched. CDR3: CATSGGQGGSYEQYF. The CDR3 nucleotides are TGTGCCACCAGCGGAGGACAGGGCGGCTCCTACGAGCAGTACTTC.

This clone showed up just once. The gene calls are TRBV6-6 and TRBJ1-6; 7 bases are shared with TRBD1. Germline lookup yields CDR1 MNHNY and CDR2 SVGAGI (reference sequence). The CDR3 covers 13 residues. The trim removed 5 bases at V and 8 bases at J, leaving 3 bases unmatched. The CDR3 reads CASSGTDYSPLHF. CDR3 nucleotides: TGTGCCAGCAGTGGGACAGACTATTCACCCCTCCACTTT.

This clone was found a few times. This chain connects TRBV10-1 to TRBJ1-1, with D maybe TRBD1 (5 bases). From germline, CDR1 is WNHNN and CDR2 SYGVQD (reference sequence). The CDR3 covers 14 residues. V was shortened by 0 bases and J by 4 bases, with 9 bases between the two germline ends. CDR3 protein: CASSESGGSTEAFF. CDR3 bases: TGCGCCAGCAGTGAGTCGGGGGGATCCACTGAAGCTTTCTTT.

The genes are TRBV4-3 and TRBJ1-2, with a tentative D call TRBD1 (5 bases). CDR1 is LGHNA and CDR2 is YSLEER in the germline V gene. V was shortened by 2 bases and J by 8 bases, with 15 bases between the two germline ends. This CDR3 has 14 amino acids. The CDR3 loop reads CASSQSSPQGGYTF. In nucleotides, the CDR3 is TGCGCCAGCAGCCAATCCAGCCCGCAGGGCGGCTACACCTTC.

This chain links TRBV5-6 with TRBJ1-5; D might be TRBD1 (6 bases). Germline CDR1 is SGHDT and CDR2 is YYEEEE. CDR3 length: 12 amino acids. The V end lost 2 bases, the J end lost 7 bases, and 7 bases lay between the germline ends. The CDR3 nucleotides are TGTGCCAGCAGCTTACAGGGACAGCCCCAGCATTTT. Its translation: CASSLQGQPQHF.

Details on this clone: It is likely a read error, because the conserved phenylalanine at the end of the CDR3 is missing. The DNA is omitted, as the CDR3 cannot be located on it reliably, and the CDR3 follows TCRdb's listing. J is TRBJ1-1 and V is TRBV28; the listed D gene, TRBD1, was not tested against the DNA. The CDR3 is 18 amino acids long, termini counted. Germline V gene data show CDR1 as MDHEN and CDR2 as SYDVKM. The CDR3: CASSVSMWTGGDSTVLSL.

The rearrangement uses TRBV23-1 and TRBJ2-2; a possible D gene is TRBD2 (6 bases). TRBV23-1 is an ORF; its function is uncertain. The CDR3 spans 17 residues. Between the trimmed V and J ends, which lost 10 bases and 4 bases, there was a span of 25 bases. CDR3 in DNA: TGCGCCATACATCCTGATTACTGGCGGGAACGCACCGGGGAGCTGTTTTTT. Translation gives CAIHPDYWRERTGELFF.

To note about this clone: Other DNA sequences in the same sample also yield this CDR3. The chain uses TRBV28 and TRBJ1-1; D gene ambiguous. V dropped 3 bases and J dropped 3 bases, with 5 bases sitting between them. Per germline, CDR1 MDHEN and CDR2 SYDVKM. The length of the CDR3 is 12 residues. The DNA for the CDR3 is TGTGCCAGCAGTTTGAGAGACACTGAAGCTTTCTTT. It specifies CASSLRDTEAFF.

The chain is built from TRBV20-1 and TRBJ1-1; unclear D gene. Germline V CDR1 and CDR2: DFQATT, SNEGSKA (reference sequence). The length of the CDR3 is 11 residues. V lost 2 bases, J lost 7 bases, and 8 bases lay in between. The CDR3 reads CSARTGYEAFF. The CDR3 DNA sequence: TGCAGTGCTAGAACGGGATATGAAGCTTTCTTT.